A selection of T cell receptor beta chains follows, all from one sample in a study of blood T cell repertoires in COVID-19. Clones were sequenced by immunoSEQ multiplex PCR, and TCRdb holds only the in-frame ones, with some missing. Here the sample spans 160,000 or so clones, 80% to 90% being singletons. The source material was peripheral blood. These receptors were taken from a man in his 60s with acute or convalescent COVID-19. Each CDR3 is given with its conserved first and last residue. D genes are given only for firm matches. Rows may omit the clone size; those that give it use once, few, many or a size class.

D gene: NA; J gene: TRBJ2-1; V gene: TRBV11-3; clone size: NA; CDR3 DNA: TGTGCCAGCAGCTCCAACAGGGGGCGGGGGGATCGGGCGTTCTTC; CDR3 protein: CASSSNRGRGDRAFF
D gene: TRBD1; J gene: TRBJ1-1; V gene: TRBV15; clone size: NA; CDR3 DNA: TGTGCCACCAGCATTTACAGGGGTGAGGAAGCTTTCTTT; CDR3 protein: CATSIYRGEEAFF
D gene: TRBD1; J gene: TRBJ2-1; V gene: TRBV19; clone size: NA; CDR3 DNA: TGTGCCAGTACTGTTGCGGACAGGGCATACAATGAGCAGTTCTTC; CDR3 protein: CASTVADRAYNEQFF
D gene: NA; J gene: TRBJ2-1; V gene: TRBV19; clone size: NA; CDR3 DNA: TGTGCCAGTAGTGTCAGGGGAAATGAGCAGTTCTTC; CDR3 protein: CASSVRGNEQFF
D gene: TRBD1; J gene: TRBJ1-3; V gene: TRBV2; clone size: NA; CDR3 DNA: TGTGCCAGCAGTGTTGGCGGACAGGTTGGAAACACCATATATTTT; CDR3 protein: CASSVGGQVGNTIYF
D gene: NA; J gene: TRBJ1-5; V gene: TRBV9; clone size: NA; CDR3 DNA: TGTGCCAGCAGCGCCGGGTCTTTTAGCAATCAGCCCCAGCATTTT; CDR3 protein: CASSAGSFSNQPQHF
D gene: NA; J gene: TRBJ2-3; V gene: TRBV5-1; clone size: NA; CDR3 DNA: TGCGCCAGCAGCTTGGACCGCGGGGGCGCAGATACGCAGTATTTT; CDR3 protein: CASSLDRGGADTQYF
D gene: NA; J gene: TRBJ2-1; V gene: TRBV2; clone size: NA; CDR3 DNA: TGTGCCACAGCACTTGACACCTACAATGAGCAGTTCTTC; CDR3 protein: CATALDTYNEQFF
D gene: NA; J gene: TRBJ1-3; V gene: TRBV7-2; clone size: NA; CDR3 DNA: TGTGCCAGCAGCTTAGTCGGGTACTCTGGAAACACCATATATTTT; CDR3 protein: CASSLVGYSGNTIYF
D gene: TRBD1; J gene: TRBJ2-7; V gene: TRBV5-1; clone size: NA; CDR3 DNA: TGCGCCAGCAGCACGGACAGGGTTCGGTACTTC; CDR3 protein: CASSTDRVRYF
D gene: NA; J gene: TRBJ1-4; V gene: TRBV2; clone size: NA; CDR3 DNA: TGTGCCAGCAGTGAAGCGGCTTACTTCGGGGAAAAACTGTTTTTT; CDR3 protein: CASSEAAYFGEKLFF
D gene: NA; J gene: TRBJ1-2; V gene: TRBV6-5; clone size: NA; CDR3 DNA: TGTGCCAGCAGTTACTCGCGCGGCTATGGCTACACCTTC; CDR3 protein: CASSYSRGYGYTF
D gene: TRBD1; J gene: TRBJ2-7; V gene: TRBV4-1; clone size: once; CDR3 DNA: TGCGCCAGCAGCCTTGTCATGGGACAGGGCTCCTACGAGCAGTACTTC; CDR3 protein: CASSLVMGQGSYEQYF
D gene: NA; J gene: TRBJ2-5; V gene: TRBV10-3; clone size: once; CDR3 DNA: TGTGCCGTCAGCCAGGGCCAAGAGACCCAGTACTTC; CDR3 protein: CAVSQGQETQYF
D gene: NA; J gene: TRBJ2-1; V gene: TRBV3-1/TRBV3-2; clone size: NA; CDR3 DNA: TGTGCCAGCAGCCAGAGGGTTTCGGATGAGCAGTTCTTC; CDR3 protein: CASSQRVSDEQFF
D gene: TRBD2; J gene: TRBJ2-7; V gene: TRBV7-2; clone size: NA; CDR3 DNA: TGTGCCAGCAGCGACCGGACTAGCGGGGGGCACCCCGAGCAGTACTTC; CDR3 protein: CASSDRTSGGHPEQYF
D gene: TRBD2; J gene: TRBJ2-1; V gene: TRBV18; clone size: NA; CDR3 DNA: TGTGCCAGCTCACCGGCTTCGATTAGCGGGGGGGCGTCGCCGAATGAGCAGTTCTTC; CDR3 protein: CASSPASISGGASPNEQFF
D gene: TRBD1; J gene: TRBJ2-1; V gene: TRBV23-1; clone size: NA; CDR3 DNA: TGCGCCAGCAGTAGACAGGGCAGGTCCTACAATGAGCAGTTCTTC; CDR3 protein: CASSRQGRSYNEQFF
D gene: NA; J gene: TRBJ1-6; V gene: TRBV14; clone size: NA; CDR3 DNA: TGTGCCAGCAGCCAAGAACCAGAAGCCCGGTTTCCCTTTATCGGGATATCTAATTCACCCCTCCACTTT; CDR3 protein: CASSQEPEARFPFIGISNSPLHF
D gene: NA; J gene: TRBJ1-1; V gene: TRBV10-2; clone size: once; CDR3 DNA: TGCGCCAGCAGTGCGACAAGGGGGAACACTGAAGCTTTCTTT; CDR3 protein: CASSATRGNTEAFF
D gene: NA; J gene: TRBJ1-2; V gene: TRBV18; clone size: NA; CDR3 DNA: TGTGCCAGCTCACCGATTTCTGCAGGAACTAACTATGGCTACACCTTC; CDR3 protein: CASSPISAGTNYGYTF
D gene: NA; J gene: TRBJ1-5; V gene: TRBV10-3; clone size: NA; CDR3 DNA: TGTGCCATCAGAGAAGGGGGATCCTCCAATCAGCCCCAGCATTTT; CDR3 protein: CAIREGGSSNQPQHF
D gene: TRBD2; J gene: TRBJ2-5; V gene: TRBV7-9; clone size: NA; CDR3 DNA: TGTGCCAGCAGCCCACCGCGGCGGGGGGAGGTTAGAGAGACCCAGTACTTC; CDR3 protein: CASSPPRRGEVRETQYF
D gene: TRBD1; J gene: TRBJ1-6; V gene: TRBV19; clone size: NA; CDR3 DNA: TGTGCCAGTAGTACCCAGGACAGGGGAAATTCACCCCTCCACTTT; CDR3 protein: CASSTQDRGNSPLHF
D gene: TRBD1; J gene: TRBJ2-7; V gene: TRBV5-1; clone size: NA; CDR3 DNA: TGCGCCAGCAGCTTGGAGGGGACAGGGGCCCACGAGCAGTACTTC; CDR3 protein: CASSLEGTGAHEQYF
D gene: NA; J gene: TRBJ1-2; V gene: TRBV3-1/TRBV3-2; clone size: NA; CDR3 DNA: TGTGCCAGCCAGAACAGTAACTATGGCTACACCTTC; CDR3 protein: CASQNSNYGYTF
D gene: TRBD1; J gene: TRBJ1-6; V gene: TRBV11-2; clone size: NA; CDR3 DNA: TGTGCCAGCAGCTCGAGTAGACAGGGCGGAAATTCACCCCTCCACTTT; CDR3 protein: CASSSSRQGGNSPLHF
D gene: NA; J gene: TRBJ1-2; V gene: TRBV21-1; clone size: NA; CDR3 DNA: TGTGCCAGCAGCCCTAAGGCGGGTCCTTGGTATGGCTACACCTTC; CDR3 protein: CASSPKAGPWYGYTF
D gene: NA; J gene: TRBJ1-5; V gene: TRBV6-5; clone size: NA; CDR3 DNA: TGTGCCAGCAGCCTTGGACAGTATAGCAATCAGCCCCAGCATTTT; CDR3 protein: CASSLGQYSNQPQHF
D gene: TRBD2; J gene: TRBJ2-2; V gene: TRBV10-1; clone size: NA; CDR3 DNA: TGCGCCAGCAGCCCGGCGGCTAGCGGGGGGATGGCCACCGGGGAGCTGTTTTTT; CDR3 protein: CASSPAASGGMATGELFF
D gene: TRBD2; J gene: TRBJ2-3; V gene: TRBV25-1; clone size: NA; CDR3 DNA: TGTGCCAGCAGTGCGGGGACTAGCGGAACAACCACAGATACGCAGTATTTT; CDR3 protein: CASSAGTSGTTTDTQYF
D gene: NA; J gene: TRBJ2-7; V gene: TRBV10-3; clone size: NA; CDR3 DNA: TGTGCCATCAGTGAGGGCTTTCCCTACGAGCAGTACTTC; CDR3 protein: CAISEGFPYEQYF
D gene: NA; J gene: TRBJ2-3; V gene: TRBV5-1; clone size: NA; CDR3 DNA: TGCGCCAGCAGGTTACGCCTGGGCCAATCTAGCACAGATACGCAGTATTTT; CDR3 protein: CASRLRLGQSSTDTQYF
D gene: NA; J gene: TRBJ1-4; V gene: TRBV5-1; clone size: NA; CDR3 DNA: TGCGCCAGCAGCTTTAATCGGTATAATGAAAAACTGTTTTTT; CDR3 protein: CASSFNRYNEKLFF
D gene: NA; J gene: TRBJ1-5; V gene: TRBV6-5; clone size: NA; CDR3 DNA: TGTGCCAGCAGTTGGGGGGTCAATCAGCCCCAGCATTTT; CDR3 protein: CASSWGVNQPQHF
D gene: NA; J gene: TRBJ1-1; V gene: TRBV30; clone size: NA; CDR3 DNA: TGTGCCTGGAGTGTAGACTTTCAGTTTAAAGGAGCTTTCTTT; CDR3 protein: CAWSVDFQFKGAFF